This T cell receptor (beta chain) was found in a study of blood T cell repertoires in COVID-19. At the level of the study: COVID-19 samples from acute and convalescent phases originated in the United States, Italy and Spain. PBMCs, B-cell-depleted T cells, or T cells provided the cDNA or gDNA that made up the material.

Original processing methods: From reference gene primer amplification, estimates of nucleated cell counts were derived. Clones were read by immunoSEQ multiplex PCR, and TCRdb kept only the in-frame ones, dropping some. Clone size and V and J calls were adopted from that table, with D and trimming inferred from the DNA. Among fewer than 500,000 clones listed, roughly nine tenths were seen once. What was sequenced was PBMCs or T cells enriched from blood (not recorded which). The clonotype comes from a young woman with acute COVID-19.

The CDR3 DNA reads TGCAGCGTTGCAGCGCCACGGGGTGAGCAGTTCTTC. Protein sequence: CSVAAPRGEQFF. The rearrangement links TRBV29-1 to TRBJ2-1, with a weak D call TRBD2 (5 bases). Germline values: CDR1 SQVTM, CDR2 ANQGSEA. This CDR3 is built from 12 residues. The germline V and J ends were trimmed by 4 bases and 9 bases, with 13 bases remaining between them.